These 12 T cell receptor beta chains share one sample of origin, sequenced in a study of control samples from healthy donors and cancer patients. The data were produced by immunoSEQ multiplex PCR, yet TCRdb's version contains in-frame clones alone and is incomplete. This sample carries 45,000 to 60,000 clones, around 95% of them seen once, and the ten largest clones take approximately 4.3%. The sequencing sample was made of blood. These receptors originate from a man aged 25-45 years in good health.

The genes are TRBV9 and TRBJ2-6; the match to TRBD1 covers 11 bases. Germline V CDR1 and CDR2: SGDLS, YYNGEE. After removal of 3 bases from V and 2 bases from J, the junction contained 4 bases not matched to a gene. This CDR3 is 17 amino acids long. CDR3 residues: CASSEDRGRPGANVLTF. In nucleotides, the CDR3 is TGTGCCAGCAGCGAGGACAGGGGGCGGCCTGGGGCCAACGTCCTGACTTTC.

This clone was detected a few times. The V call is TRBV7-8, the J call TRBJ2-4; 8 bases line up with TRBD1. The V segment lost 5 bases and the J segment 0 bases; nucleotides outside the gene matches: 9. Germline V gives CDR1 SGHVS, CDR2 FQNEAQ. CDR3 length equals 17 residues. The CDR3: CASSPDRVSLAKNIQYF. The CDR3 nucleotides are TGTGCCAGCAGCCCGGACAGGGTCAGCTTAGCCAAAAACATTCAGTACTTC.

Details on this clone: Distinct nucleotide sequences in the sample also encode this CDR3. The rearrangement joins TRBV6-5 to TRBJ1-5; 9 bases are shared with TRBD1. This CDR3 spans 13 amino acids. The V gene end was trimmed by 6 bases and the J gene end by 4 bases; junction bases not matched to a gene: 1. CDR1 and CDR2 from the germline V gene are MNHEY and SVGAGI. CDR3 nucleotide sequence: TGTGCCAGCAGGGGGACAGGGAATCAGCCCCAGCATTTT. Amino acid sequence: CASRGTGNQPQHF.

J is TRBJ2-7 and V is TRBV29-1; D may be TRBD2 (5 bases). CDR3 length equals 13 residues. CDR1 SQVTM and CDR2 ANQGSEA come from the germline V gene. The V end was cut by 4 bases, the J end by 0 bases, with 10 bases between. As DNA, the CDR3 is TGCAGCGTTGGAACTAGTTCCTCCTACGAGCAGTACTTC. Its protein product is CSVGTSSSYEQYF.

This chain connects TRBV12-5 to TRBJ2-2, with D tentatively TRBD1 or TRBD2 (5 bases each). Germline V gene data show CDR1 as LGHNT and CDR2 as FRNRAP. V was trimmed by 5 bases and J by 5 bases, leaving 12 bases between them. The CDR3 consists of 14 residues. The CDR3 loop reads CASGRPEGTGELFF. The CDR3 bases are TGTGCTAGTGGTCGGCCAGAGGGGACCGGGGAGCTGTTTTTT.

V usage is TRBV19 and J usage is TRBJ1-2; 7 bases are shared with TRBD1. J lost 2 bases, V lost 9 bases, and 3 bases had no gene match. Germline CDR1 reads LNHDA; CDR2 reads SQIVND (reference sequence). The CDR3 spans 12 residues. CDR3 sequence: CASVTGNYGYTF. The DNA of the CDR3 is TGTGCCAGCGTGACAGGGAACTATGGCTACACCTTC.

This chain uses TRBV6-2 or TRBV6-3 with TRBJ2-1; D may be TRBD2 (5 bases). This CDR3 is built from 15 residues. Between the trimmed V and J ends, which lost 1 base and 0 bases, there was a span of 7 bases. The germline V gene encodes CDR1 MNHEY and CDR2 SVGEGT. The CDR3 reads CASSYLGSSYNEQFF. The CDR3 nucleotides read TGTGCCAGCAGTTACTTGGGGAGCTCCTACAATGAGCAGTTCTTC.

The chain joins TRBV18 to TRBJ1-2; the D gene is possibly TRBD1 (5 bases). This CDR3 is 14 amino acids long. Looked up from germline, CDR1 is KGHSH and CDR2 is LQKENI. V lost 2 bases to trimming and J lost 4 bases, with 11 bases between them. The CDR3 reads CASSPEGSAYGYTF. The CDR3 bases are TGTGCCAGCTCACCAGAGGGGTCGGCCTATGGCTACACCTTC.

This chain joins TRBV5-5 and TRBJ2-1; tentative D call: TRBD1 (5 bases). Trimming took 0 bases from V and 5 from J, leaving 12 bases between them. Germline assignment: CDR1 SGHKS and CDR2 YYEKEE (reference sequence). The CDR3 contains 15 residues. The CDR3 protein is CASSLARRVNNEQFF. The CDR3 coding sequence is TGTGCCAGCAGCTTGGCTCGCAGGGTTAACAATGAGCAGTTCTTC.

The chain joins TRBV19 to TRBJ2-7; D may match TRBD1 or TRBD2 (5 bases each). CDR1 and CDR2 from the germline V gene are LNHDA and SQIVND (reference sequence). Trimming removed 3 bases at V and 2 bases at J, with 14 bases between. This CDR3 comprises 15 residues. CDR3 in DNA: TGTGCCAGTAGTATCTCAATCGGGGCCGCCTACGAGCAGTACTTC. Amino acid sequence: CASSISIGAAYEQYF. The complete variable domain, with remaining parts taken from reference TRBV19 and TRBJ2-7, reads DGGITQSPKYLFRKEGQNVTLSCEQNLNHDAMYWYRQDPGQGLRLIYYSQIVNDFQKGDIAEGYSVSREKKESFPLTVTSAQKNPTAFYLCASSISIGAAYEQYFGPGTRLTVT.

The chain carries TRBV19 and TRBJ1-2; unclear D gene. Germline V lookup: CDR1 LNHDA, CDR2 SQIVND (reference sequence). The CDR3 contains 11 residues. V was shortened by 6 bases and J by 6 bases, with 8 bases between the two germline ends. CDR3 residues: CASRSTDGYTF. CDR3 bases: TGTGCCAGTAGATCGACCGATGGCTACACCTTC.

J is TRBJ2-1 and V is TRBV14, with 8 bases matching TRBD2. The germline V gene encodes CDR1 SGHDN and CDR2 FVKESK. The V segment lost 4 bases and the J segment 8 bases; nucleotides outside the gene matches: 13. The CDR3 extends over 16 amino acids. The CDR3 sequence: CASSLKRRGAFDEQFF. CDR3 bases: TGTGCCAGCAGCCTCAAAAGGCGGGGGGCTTTTGATGAGCAGTTCTTC.